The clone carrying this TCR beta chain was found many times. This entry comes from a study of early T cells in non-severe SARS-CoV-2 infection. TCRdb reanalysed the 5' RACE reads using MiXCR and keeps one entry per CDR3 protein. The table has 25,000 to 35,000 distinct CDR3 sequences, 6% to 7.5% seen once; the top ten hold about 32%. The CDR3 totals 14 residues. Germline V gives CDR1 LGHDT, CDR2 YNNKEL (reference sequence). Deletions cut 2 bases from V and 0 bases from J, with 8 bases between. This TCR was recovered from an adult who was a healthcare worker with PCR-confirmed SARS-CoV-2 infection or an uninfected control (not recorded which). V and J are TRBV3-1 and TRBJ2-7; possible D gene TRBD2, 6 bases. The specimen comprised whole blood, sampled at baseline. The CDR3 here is CASSQTGSSYEQYF. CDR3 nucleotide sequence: TGTGCCAGCAGCCAAACCGGGAGCTCCTACGAGCAGTACTTC.